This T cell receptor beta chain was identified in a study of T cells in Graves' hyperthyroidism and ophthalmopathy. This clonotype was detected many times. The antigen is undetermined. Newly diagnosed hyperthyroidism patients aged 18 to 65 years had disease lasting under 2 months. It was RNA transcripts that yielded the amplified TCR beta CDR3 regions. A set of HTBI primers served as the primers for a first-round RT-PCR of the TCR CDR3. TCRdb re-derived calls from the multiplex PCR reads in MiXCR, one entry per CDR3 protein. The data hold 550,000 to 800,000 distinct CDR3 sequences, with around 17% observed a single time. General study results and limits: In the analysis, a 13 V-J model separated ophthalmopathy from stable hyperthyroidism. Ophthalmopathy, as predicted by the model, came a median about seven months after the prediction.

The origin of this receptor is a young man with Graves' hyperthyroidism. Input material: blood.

CDR3 nucleotide sequence: TGTGCCTGGAACGGGGGCCGAGAGACCCAGTACTTC. This gives the protein CAWNGGRETQYF. This chain uses TRBV30 with TRBJ2-5; the D call may be TRBD1 or TRBD2 (6 bases each). The CDR3 runs to 12 residues. Trimming left V 4 bases short and J 4 bases short, with 10 bases between. Germline assignment: CDR1 GTSNPN and CDR2 SVGIG (reference sequence).